This T cell receptor beta chain was obtained from a study of cytomegalovirus exposure and HLA in healthy donors. Study results and caveats: Cytomegalovirus association was assigned to approximately 180 TCR beta chains.

This CDR3 region has 13 residues. Trimming cost V 0 bases and J 15 bases; bases outside gene matches: 8. Germline loops: CDR1 MNHNY, CDR2 SVGAGI (reference sequence). Comments on this clone: What it binds is not known.

TCRdb keeps only in-frame clones here, not all; method: immunoSEQ multiplex PCR. The table lists fewer than 75,000 clones, roughly 94% of them singletons, with 1.5% to 2% in the top ten. The chain combines TRBV6-6 with TRBJ2-4; TRBD1 agrees at 7 bases. The receptor comes from a woman aged 18-35 years in good health and CMV-seropositive. The sequencing sample was made of PBMCs. The CDR3 DNA sequence: TGTGCCAGCAGTTACTCGAGGGACAGTGGGGCGTACTTC. Protein: CASSYSRDSGAYF.